This T cell receptor (beta chain) comes out of a study of spatial heterogeneity in lung cancer. Background on the study: Detection of beta-chain sequences consistently exceeded that of alpha-chain sequences.

Time point described: sample taken at primary tumor resection. Unsorted whole RNA from tumor, nontumor lung or frozen PBMC underwent sequencing. Samples came from some 71 TRACERx patients with untreated early-stage lung cancer. V was pared by 3 bases and J by 5 bases, with 5 bases of the junction left unmatched. Looked up from germline, CDR1 is DFQATT and CDR2 is SNEGSKA (reference sequence). The CDR3 runs 14 residues. In the library, each TCR cDNA molecule bore its own unique molecular identifier. TCRdb redid the calling of the 5' RACE reads with MiXCR, one entry per CDR3 protein. The repertoire has tens of thousands of distinct CDR3 sequences, 10% to 15% of them found once; the top ten carry 5.5% to 7.5%.

The input for sequencing was PBMCs, taken at surgery. The receptor comes from a male donor with early-stage non-small cell lung cancer. The rearrangement joins TRBV20-1 to TRBJ2-3, with 10 bases matching TRBD2. The CDR3 DNA follows: TGCAGTGCTAGCCTAGCGGGAGCGGTAGATACGCAGTATTTT. Translating gives CSASLAGAVDTQYF.